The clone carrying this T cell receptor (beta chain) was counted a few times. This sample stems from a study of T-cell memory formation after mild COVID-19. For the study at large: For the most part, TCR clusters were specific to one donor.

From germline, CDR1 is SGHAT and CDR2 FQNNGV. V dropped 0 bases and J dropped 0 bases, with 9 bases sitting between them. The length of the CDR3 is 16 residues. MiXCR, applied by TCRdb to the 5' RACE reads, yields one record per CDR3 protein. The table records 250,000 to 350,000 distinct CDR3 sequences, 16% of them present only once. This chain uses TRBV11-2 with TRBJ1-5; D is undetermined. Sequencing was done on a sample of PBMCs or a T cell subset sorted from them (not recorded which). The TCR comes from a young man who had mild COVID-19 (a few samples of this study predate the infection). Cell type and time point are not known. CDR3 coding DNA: TGTGCCAGCAGCTTAGACGCCATGTATAGCAATCAGCCCCAGCATTTT. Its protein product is CASSLDAMYSNQPQHF.